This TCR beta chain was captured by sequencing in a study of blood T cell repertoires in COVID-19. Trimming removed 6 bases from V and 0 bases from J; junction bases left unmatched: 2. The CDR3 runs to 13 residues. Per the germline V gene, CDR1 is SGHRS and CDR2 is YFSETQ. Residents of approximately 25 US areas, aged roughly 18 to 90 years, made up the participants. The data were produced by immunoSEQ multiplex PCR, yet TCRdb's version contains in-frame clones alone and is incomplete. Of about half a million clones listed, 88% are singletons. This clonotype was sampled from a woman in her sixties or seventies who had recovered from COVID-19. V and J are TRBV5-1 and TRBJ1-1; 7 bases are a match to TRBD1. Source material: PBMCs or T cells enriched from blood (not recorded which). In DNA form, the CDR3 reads TGCGCCAGCAAAGGGACAGTGAACACTGAAGCTTTCTTT. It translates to CASKGTVNTEAFF.